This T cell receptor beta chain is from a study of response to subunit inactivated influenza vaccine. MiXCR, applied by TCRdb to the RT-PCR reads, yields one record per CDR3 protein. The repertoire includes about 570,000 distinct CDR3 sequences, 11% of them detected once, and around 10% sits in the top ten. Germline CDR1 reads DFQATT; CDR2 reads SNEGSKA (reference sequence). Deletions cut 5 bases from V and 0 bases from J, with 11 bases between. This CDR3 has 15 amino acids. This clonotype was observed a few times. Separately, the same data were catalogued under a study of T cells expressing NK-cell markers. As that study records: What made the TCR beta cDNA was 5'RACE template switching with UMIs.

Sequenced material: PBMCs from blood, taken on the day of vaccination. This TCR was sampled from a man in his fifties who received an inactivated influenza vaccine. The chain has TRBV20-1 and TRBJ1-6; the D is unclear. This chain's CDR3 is CSAPTRSSYNSPLHF. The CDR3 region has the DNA TGCAGTGCTCCCACGAGGAGCTCCTATAATTCACCCCTCCACTTT.